Detailed here is one T cell receptor (beta chain). The antigen is not known. This entry is derived from a study of cytomegalovirus exposure and HLA in healthy donors. General study results and limits: CMV antigen specificity was confirmed in vitro for three CMV-associated chains.

Sequenced by immunoSEQ multiplex PCR; TCRdb stores in-frame clones only, minus some. The table lists 260,000 or so clones, roughly 90% of them singletons. Donors came from a validation cohort of some 110 subjects, distinct from the first 666-subject cohort. The sample consisted of PBMCs. This receptor was obtained from a woman between 18 and 29 years old in good health and CMV-seronegative.

The CDR3 reads CASSQKIYEQYF. The DNA for the CDR3 is TGTGCCAGCAGCCAGAAGATCTACGAGCAGTACTTC. This chain links TRBV7-9 with TRBJ2-7; D is uncertain. V gave up 5 bases and J gave up 3 bases, with 8 bases separating them. The CDR3 runs to 12 residues. From germline, CDR1 is SEHNR and CDR2 FQNEAQ (reference sequence). Complete variable domain (other parts from reference TRBV7-9 and TRBJ2-7): DTGVSQNPRHKITKRGQNVTFRCDPISEHNRLYWYRQTLGQGPEFLTYFQNEAQLEKSRLLSDRFSAERPKGSFSTLEIQRTEQGDSAMYLCASSQKIYEQYFGPGTRLTVT.